This entry concerns a single TCR beta chain. Participants' own reports of clinical history determined their cohort assignment. The data were taken from a study of blood T cell repertoires in COVID-19. As for the study in general: From the United States, Italy and Spain came samples of acute and convalescent COVID-19.

V lost 0 bases and J lost 5; bases outside the gene matches: 2. In germline, CDR1 is SGHKS, CDR2 YYEKEE (reference sequence). This CDR3 comprises 14 residues. In the original analysis: Reference gene primer amplification in the assay estimated nucleated cell counts. Sequencing was performed with immunoSEQ multiplex PCR; in TCRdb, only in-frame clones are kept and a portion is missing. That table gives V, J and clone size, and the DNA gave D and trimming. The sample includes 300,000 to 400,000 clones, approximately 88% of them seen just once. The rearrangement links TRBV5-5 to TRBJ1-1; TRBD1 matches at 9 bases. The specimen was PBMCs or T cells enriched from blood (not recorded which). The sequence was obtained from a woman younger than 45 with acute COVID-19. CDR3: CASSLDRGLTEAFF. The CDR3 DNA sequence: TGTGCCAGCAGCTTGGACAGGGGGCTGACTGAAGCTTTCTTT.